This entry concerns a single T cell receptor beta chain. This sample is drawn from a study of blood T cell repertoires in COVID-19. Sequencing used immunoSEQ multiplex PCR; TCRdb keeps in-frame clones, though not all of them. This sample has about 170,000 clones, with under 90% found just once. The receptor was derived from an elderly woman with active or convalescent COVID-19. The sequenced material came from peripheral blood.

CDR3 DNA: TGTGCCAGCAATTCGGGACTTTACTCTGGAAACACCATATATTTT. This translates into CASNSGLYSGNTIYF. This chain joins TRBV28 and TRBJ1-3; possible D gene TRBD1, 5 bases. CDR3 length: 15 residues. Germline V CDR1 and CDR2: MDHEN, SYDVKM. V lost 7 bases and J 0 bases, leaving 13 bases between the germline ends.